Listed below are T cell receptor beta chains from one sample, sequenced in a study of blood T cell repertoires in COVID-19. TCRdb keeps only in-frame clones here, not all; method: immunoSEQ multiplex PCR. The table records hundreds of thousands of clones, roughly 84% of them present only once. Sequences were obtained from peripheral blood. The receptor source for this set is a woman aged 80 or over with active or convalescent COVID-19. Both conserved end residues are part of each CDR3. Each record gives: V gene, J gene, CDR3 protein.

V: TRBV6-4
J: TRBJ2-6
CDR3: CASSSDSGANVLTF

V: TRBV3-1/TRBV3-2
J: TRBJ1-5
CDR3: CASSPRRTGGTPNQPQHF

V: TRBV3-1/TRBV3-2
J: TRBJ2-2
CDR3: CASSQEGGALNGELFF

V: TRBV7-8
J: TRBJ2-7
CDR3: CASSFFSPQGAHYEQYF

V: TRBV6-5
J: TRBJ2-3
CDR3: CASSYSGGRGADTQYF

V: TRBV19
J: TRBJ1-6
CDR3: CASSWGQGVRNSPLHF

V: TRBV6-5
J: TRBJ2-5
CDR3: CASSYGLAKETQYF

V: TRBV19
J: TRBJ2-2
CDR3: CASSYRGMDTGELFF

V: TRBV9
J: TRBJ1-1
CDR3: CASSVGTGKGNTEAFF

V: TRBV19
J: TRBJ2-3
CDR3: CASSFGGPGGTDTQYF

V: TRBV9
J: TRBJ2-2
CDR3: CASSSQGGGMNTGELFF

V: TRBV5-4
J: TRBJ2-7
CDR3: CASSLTRTGVVEQYF

V: TRBV28
J: TRBJ2-2
CDR3: CASIQSGGSTGELFF

V: TRBV7-2
J: TRBJ1-1
CDR3: CASSSDRGPRNTEAFF

V: TRBV19
J: TRBJ2-7
CDR3: CASSRGYEQYF

V: TRBV3-1/TRBV3-2
J: TRBJ2-7
CDR3: CASASSGSISYEQYF

V: TRBV11-1
J: TRBJ1-6
CDR3: CASSLTGGGSPLHF

V: TRBV28
J: TRBJ2-1
CDR3: CASGGVNEQFF

V: TRBV19
J: TRBJ1-5
CDR3: CASSILRGGTQPQHF

V: TRBV6-5
J: TRBJ1-5
CDR3: CASRATGAPQAQHF

V: TRBV18
J: TRBJ1-3
CDR3: CASSPPVSGPGNTIYF

V: TRBV27
J: TRBJ1-4
CDR3: CASPVKLFF

V: TRBV2
J: TRBJ2-3
CDR3: CASVVSGGYTDTQYF

V: TRBV11-3
J: TRBJ1-6
CDR3: CASSLVRDNSPLHF

V: TRBV7-2
J: TRBJ1-6
CDR3: CASSSAPGTDFSPLHF

V: TRBV6-5
J: TRBJ2-3
CDR3: CASSYGRTADTQYF

V: TRBV18
J: TRBJ2-7
CDR3: CASSPLAGALDEQYF

V: TRBV19
J: TRBJ2-3
CDR3: CASSIMTSTDTQYF

V: TRBV6-5
J: TRBJ2-1
CDR3: CASTRQNEQFF

V: TRBV20-1
J: TRBJ1-5
CDR3: CSVGANQPQHF

V: TRBV5-4
J: TRBJ2-7
CDR3: CASSLEGLAVSYEQYF

V: TRBV29-1
J: TRBJ2-1
CDR3: CSVAGLAGHNEQFF

V: TRBV11-2
J: TRBJ1-1
CDR3: CASSMRGSNTEAFF

V: TRBV6-2/TRBV6-3
J: TRBJ2-7
CDR3: CASSYVGNEQYF

V: TRBV6-6
J: TRBJ2-7
CDR3: CASISGPPYEQYF

V: TRBV11-3
J: TRBJ2-5
CDR3: CASSPRTGLAQETQYF

V: TRBV5-1
J: TRBJ2-3
CDR3: CASREQGFGTDTQYF

V: TRBV11-1
J: TRBJ2-5
CDR3: CASSARIERSETQYF

V: TRBV4-3
J: TRBJ1-1
CDR3: CASSQDPRGTEAFF

V: TRBV3-1/TRBV3-2
J: TRBJ1-2
CDR3: CASSHYGTPNYGYTF

V: TRBV11-3
J: TRBJ1-4
CDR3: CASSLFGEKLFF

V: TRBV7-9
J: TRBJ1-3
CDR3: CASSLGTVSGNTIYF

V: TRBV9
J: TRBJ2-1
CDR3: CASSRRTGTDEQLF

V: TRBV7-2
J: TRBJ2-3
CDR3: CASSPGTGAGDTQYF

V: TRBV28
J: TRBJ1-1
CDR3: CASRGAGEWTEAFF

V: TRBV6-6
J: TRBJ2-1
CDR3: CASSYSAGPPNEQFF

V: TRBV7-8
J: TRBJ2-7
CDR3: CASSLRDGGAYEQYF

V: TRBV7-8
J: TRBJ1-2
CDR3: CASSERRTAYGYTF

V: TRBV11-3
J: TRBJ1-6
CDR3: CASSRGGVGNSPLHF

V: TRBV3-1/TRBV3-2
J: TRBJ2-5
CDR3: CASSQFPSGGVSAQYF

V: TRBV7-2
J: TRBJ1-3
CDR3: CASSSRGGNTIYF

V: TRBV18
J: TRBJ1-3
CDR3: CASSPTGGHFGNTIYF

V: TRBV5-1
J: TRBJ2-4
CDR3: CASSLGSRAKNIQYF

V: TRBV5-1
J: TRBJ2-5
CDR3: CASSSGETQYF

V: TRBV24-1
J: TRBJ2-7
CDR3: CATSDPFSYEQYF

V: TRBV2
J: TRBJ2-3
CDR3: CASSEVAVGTDTQYF

V: TRBV9
J: TRBJ2-5
CDR3: CASSVDSGGTQETQYF

V: TRBV6-6
J: TRBJ2-7
CDR3: CASSYGGTSVPYEQYF